This is a list of T cell receptor beta chains from one sample in a study of blood T cell repertoires in COVID-19. Generated by immunoSEQ multiplex PCR, the TCRdb table keeps only in-frame clones and is missing some. The table records some 62,000 clones, about 90% of them present only once. Sequences were obtained from peripheral blood. The receptor source for this set is a human donor in a cohort sampled during active COVID-19. Both conserved end residues are part of each CDR3.

v_gene	j_gene	CDR3aa
TRBV6-2/TRBV6-3	TRBJ1-5	CASSTSGTVSSNQPQHF
TRBV27	TRBJ2-6	CASSLRQGSSGANVLTF
TRBV19	TRBJ2-6	CASSIVSGANVLTF
TRBV5-1	TRBJ1-6	CASSLPGGLGSPLHF
TRBV7-2	TRBJ2-7	CASSLVRQGDYEQYF
TRBV5-1	TRBJ2-2	CASSFEPGQGTGELFF
TRBV6-2/TRBV6-3	TRBJ2-7	CASSYSPAPGEQYF
TRBV5-6	TRBJ2-2	CASSLSRQNTGELFF
TRBV28	TRBJ1-6	CASRTTGGGNSPLHF
TRBV3-1/TRBV3-2	TRBJ1-6	CASSPDSNSPLHF
TRBV28	TRBJ1-2	CASSERQGYGYTF
TRBV28	TRBJ2-3	CASSLGSFPDTQYF
TRBV7-2	TRBJ1-1	CASSLGGGQGLMNTEAFF
TRBV7-9	TRBJ2-2	CASSSATSGSNTGELFF
TRBV7-9	TRBJ1-5	CASSMERGVGNQPQHF
TRBV15	TRBJ2-5	CATSRDRAEETQYF
TRBV27	TRBJ1-1	CASSSHRGGNTEAFF
TRBV7-9	TRBJ2-7	CASSLVGQRYEQYF
TRBV28	TRBJ1-5	CASNVGTGGYQPQHF
TRBV5-4	TRBJ1-6	CASSLVPRRSPLHF
TRBV3-1/TRBV3-2	TRBJ1-3	CASSQRTGRNTIYF
TRBV3-1/TRBV3-2	TRBJ2-2	CASSQSGTIYTGELFF
TRBV6-5	TRBJ2-5	CASSNGQSSVTQYF
TRBV20-1	TRBJ2-1	CSAFDPSGQFF
TRBV7-2	TRBJ1-6	CASSYRGQGNSPLHF
TRBV7-2	TRBJ2-2	CASRSDSTGELFF
TRBV7-2	TRBJ2-5	CASSLGRQGKRYF
TRBV3-1/TRBV3-2	TRBJ1-2	CASSPRTGPGANNYGYTF
TRBV6-6	TRBJ1-1	CASSPFRSRGVNTEAFF
TRBV5-6	TRBJ1-5	CASSAGPHNQPQHF
TRBV11-3	TRBJ1-1	CASSLNRNTEAFF
TRBV3-1/TRBV3-2	TRBJ2-4	CASSQEGQGRTKNIQYF
TRBV18	TRBJ1-1	CASSLDRGMNTEAFF
TRBV7-9	TRBJ2-1	CASSNGLAGFNEQFF
TRBV3-1/TRBV3-2	TRBJ2-7	CASSSHTNSYEQYF
TRBV9	TRBJ1-6	CASSPTTYNSPLHF
TRBV29-1	TRBJ2-7	CSVEDRFYEQYF
TRBV19	TRBJ2-5	CASSIMKTSGGQETQYF
TRBV7-2	TRBJ1-2	CASSLEGVTGYTF
TRBV7-8	TRBJ1-5	CASSRDRGKGQPQHF
TRBV10-3	TRBJ2-7	CATKGLAGVYEQYF
TRBV7-2	TRBJ2-1	CASSARLAGGPNEQFF
TRBV20-1	TRBJ1-1	CSASRGNTEAFF
TRBV5-6	TRBJ2-2	CASSYRTGMNTGELFF
TRBV7-2	TRBJ2-5	CASSIPRETQYF
TRBV7-9	TRBJ1-1	CASSFYRVGAFF
TRBV30	TRBJ2-5	CAWSGTGVRKTQYF
TRBV4-1	TRBJ2-5	CASSQGQVKKETQYF
TRBV6-5	TRBJ1-1	CASSYNREGTEAFF
TRBV10-2	TRBJ1-6	CASRQIDNSPLHF
TRBV4-1	TRBJ2-5	CASSRYLGGTSQETQYF
TRBV5-1	TRBJ2-1	CASSLALAGVNEQFF
TRBV5-4	TRBJ2-1	CASSWKTSGRGSEQFF
TRBV5-1	TRBJ2-1	CASSLALAGGLRDEQFF
TRBV6-5	TRBJ2-1	CASRIIAGSYNEQFF
TRBV2	TRBJ2-5	CASSEESGGQETQYF
TRBV7-2	TRBJ2-2	CASSTRLAERAGELFF
TRBV11-1	TRBJ1-1	CASSLSHGGRNTEAFF
TRBV6-5	TRBJ2-3	CASSYRQYTDTQYF
TRBV18	TRBJ2-5	CASSLRLATQETQYF